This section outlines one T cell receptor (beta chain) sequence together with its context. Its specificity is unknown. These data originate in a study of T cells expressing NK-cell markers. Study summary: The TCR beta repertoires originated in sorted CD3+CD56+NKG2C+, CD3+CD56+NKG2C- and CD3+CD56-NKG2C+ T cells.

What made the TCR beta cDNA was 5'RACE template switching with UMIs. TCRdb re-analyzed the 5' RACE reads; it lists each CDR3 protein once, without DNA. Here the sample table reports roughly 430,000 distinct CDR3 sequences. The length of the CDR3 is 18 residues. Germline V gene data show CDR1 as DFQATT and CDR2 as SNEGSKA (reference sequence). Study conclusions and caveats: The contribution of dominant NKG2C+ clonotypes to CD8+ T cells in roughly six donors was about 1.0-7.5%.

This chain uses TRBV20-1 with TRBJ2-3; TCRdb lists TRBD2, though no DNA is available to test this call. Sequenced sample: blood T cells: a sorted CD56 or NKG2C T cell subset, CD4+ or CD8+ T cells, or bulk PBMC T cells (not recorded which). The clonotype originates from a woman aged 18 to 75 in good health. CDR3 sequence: CSARPSGGGGPGTDTQYF.